This T cell receptor beta chain was profiled in a study of blood T cell repertoires in COVID-19. Study in general: Samples taken during acute and convalescent COVID-19 were collected in the United States, Italy and Spain. The cDNA or gDNA used as material had been derived from T cells, B-cell-depleted T cells, or PBMCs.

Per the authors' pipeline: Amplifying reference gene primers gave estimates of nucleated cell counts. Here immunoSEQ multiplex PCR was the method, and the copy in TCRdb shows in-frame clones only, minus some. V, J and clone size were drawn from that table, and D and trimming were deduced from the DNA. This repertoire shows 380,000 or so clones, roughly nine tenths found once; its top ten account for 1% to 1.5%. The sample consisted of peripheral blood. The source is a man between 40 and 49 years old with acute or convalescent COVID-19.

CDR3: CASSPQRQSPLHF. The CDR3 bases are TGTGCCAGCAGTCCCCAACGACAATCACCCCTCCACTTT. The chain links TRBV12-3 or TRBV12-4 to TRBJ1-6; D remains ambiguous. The ends were cut back, 5 bases at V and 10 bases at J, with 12 bases in the middle. CDR3 length: 13 amino acids.